The rows below give T cell receptor beta chains drawn from one sample of a study of blood T cell repertoires in COVID-19. Sequencing was performed with immunoSEQ multiplex PCR; in TCRdb, only in-frame clones are kept and a portion is missing. Among 70,000 to 95,000 clones listed, roughly 88% were seen once. The material sequenced was peripheral blood. All receptors come from a man aged 50 to 59 with active COVID-19. Each CDR3 is given with its conserved first and last residue. D genes are given only for firm matches. Some rows mark clone size as missing; the rest say once, few, many or name a class of expanded clone.

>TRBD2|TRBV7-3|15|TRBJ2-2|.
TGTGCCAGCAGCTTGGGAGGGAGTGTCACCGGGGAGCTGTTTTTT
CASSLGGSVTGELFF
>TRBD1|TRBV7-2|17|TRBJ2-5|.
TGTGCCAGCAGCTTGCAGGGACAGAAGAGTTTCCAAGAGACCCAGTACTTC
CASSLQGQKSFQETQYF
>.|TRBV4-1|14|TRBJ1-2|.
TGCGCCAGCAGCCAGGGCAGGGGCATCTATGGCTACACCTTC
CASSQGRGIYGYTF
>.|TRBV15|13|TRBJ2-7|.
TGTGCCACCAGCAGAGAACATCGTTACGAGCAGTACTTC
CATSREHRYEQYF
>.|TRBV18|14|TRBJ2-2|.
TGTGCCAGCTCACCTAACACGAACACCGGGGAGCTGTTTTTT
CASSPNTNTGELFF
>TRBD1|TRBV24-1|16|TRBJ1-2|.
TGTGCCACCAGTGCCCCAAGACAGGGGCCTTTTTATGGCTACACCTTC
CATSAPRQGPFYGYTF
>.|TRBV2|15|TRBJ2-5|.
TGTGCCAGCACCTACTTAGGGGGGGGACAAGAGACCCAGTACTTC
CASTYLGGGQETQYF
>TRBD2|TRBV27|16|TRBJ2-2|.
TGTGCCAGCAGTTTCGGGCTAGCGGCGAACACCGGGGAGCTGTTTTTT
CASSFGLAANTGELFF
>.|TRBV6-1|14|TRBJ1-5|.
TGTGCCAGCAGTGATACAGTTAACAATCAGCCCCAGCATTTT
CASSDTVNNQPQHF
>.|TRBV5-1|16|TRBJ2-3|.
TGCGCCAGCAGCTTGGAAGGGGGATTTGGAACAGATACGCAGTATTTT
CASSLEGGFGTDTQYF
>.|TRBV19|12|TRBJ2-3|.
TGTGCCAGTAGTGCCGGACTGAATACGCAGTATTTT
CASSAGLNTQYF
>TRBD2|TRBV7-3|16|TRBJ2-2|.
TGTGCCAGCAGCTTGGGACTAGCGGGAGGCACCGGGGAGCTGTTTTTT
CASSLGLAGGTGELFF
>TRBD2|TRBV30|15|TRBJ2-1|.
TGTGCCTGGAGTGGTGTGGGAGGGGACTACAATGAGCAGTTCTTC
CAWSGVGGDYNEQFF
>.|TRBV5-1|15|TRBJ2-2|.
TGCGCCAGCAGCTTGGGTGGGCCTGACACCGGGGAGCTGTTTTTT
CASSLGGPDTGELFF
>TRBD2|TRBV24-1|12|TRBJ2-2|.
TGTGCCACCACCGGGGGGTCCGGGGAGCTGTTTTTT
CATTGGSGELFF
>.|TRBV29-1|12|TRBJ2-5|.
TGCAGCGTTGACAGGGACCAAGAGACCCAGTACTTC
CSVDRDQETQYF
>TRBD2|TRBV5-1|15|TRBJ2-1|once
TGCGCCAGCAGCTCCACTAGCGGCGTAGGGAATGAGCAGTTCTTC
CASSSTSGVGNEQFF
>TRBD2|TRBV28|18|TRBJ2-3|.
TGTGCCAGCAGTTTATCCCCGCTGGGACTACAAGGCACAGATACGCAGTATTTT
CASSLSPLGLQGTDTQYF
>.|TRBV2|13|TRBJ1-6|.
TGTGCCAGCAGCCCGGGGTACAATTCACCCCTCCACTTT
CASSPGYNSPLHF
>.|TRBV28|16|TRBJ2-2|.
.
CASSRAGQGHGGELFF
>TRBD2|TRBV4-1|16|TRBJ2-1|.
TGCGCCAGCAGCCAAGCGACTAGCGGGGGACGGAATGAGCAGTTCTTC
CASSQATSGGRNEQFF
>TRBD1|TRBV7-2|13|TRBJ1-2|.
TGTGCCAGCAGCTCCGACAGGGCCTATGGCTACACCTTC
CASSSDRAYGYTF
>.|TRBV5-1|15|TRBJ1-1|.
TGCGCCAGCAGCTTGGACGGGGGGGCTGGCACTGAAGCTTTCTTT
CASSLDGGAGTEAFF
>.|TRBV11-2|13|TRBJ1-5|.
TGTGCCAGCAGCCAGCAGGGAGGTCAGCCCCAGCATTTT
CASSQQGGQPQHF
>TRBD2|TRBV3-1/TRBV3-2|17|TRBJ2-1|.
TGTGCCAGCAGCCAGCAATCCGGGACTAGCGGATACAATGAGCAGTTCTTC
CASSQQSGTSGYNEQFF
>TRBD2|TRBV7-2|19|TRBJ2-3|.
TGTGCCAGCAGCTTAGCGGTAACTAGCGGGGGAGCCAGCACAGATACGCAGTATTTT
CASSLAVTSGGASTDTQYF
>TRBD1|TRBV28|15|TRBJ1-5|.
TGTGCCAGCCGTAAACAGGGGGCGAACAATCAGCCCCAGCATTTT
CASRKQGANNQPQHF
>.|TRBV7-3|14|TRBJ1-2|.
TGTGCCAGCAGCACCCGGCGGACTAACTATGGCTACACCTTC
CASSTRRTNYGYTF
>TRBD1|TRBV7-2|15|TRBJ1-1|.
TGTGCCAGCAGGGACCAGGGGGTCATGAACACTGAAGCTTTCTTT
CASRDQGVMNTEAFF
>.|TRBV18|15|TRBJ1-6|.
TGTGCCAGCTCACCCGTGGGACAAGTTAATTCACCCCTCCACTTT
CASSPVGQVNSPLHF
>TRBD2|TRBV9|15|TRBJ2-1|.
TGTGCCAGCAGCGTAGGGGTAGCGGGAGACAATGAGCAGTTCTTC
CASSVGVAGDNEQFF
>TRBD1|TRBV5-1|16|TRBJ1-4|.
TGCGCCAGCAGGCCTACAGGGGGCTCGGTTAATGAAAAACTGTTTTTT
CASRPTGGSVNEKLFF
>.|TRBV7-2|14|TRBJ2-5|.
TGTGCCAGCAGCTTGGGGGACTACCAAGAGACCCAGTACTTC
CASSLGDYQETQYF
>.|TRBV9|15|TRBJ2-7|.
TGTGCCAGCAGCGTTTCCGCTGCCAGCTCCTACGAGCAGTACTTC
CASSVSAASSYEQYF
>TRBD1|TRBV28|15|TRBJ1-2|.
TGTGCCAGCAGTTCAGGACAGGGTAATAACTATGGCTACACCTTC
CASSSGQGNNYGYTF
>.|TRBV28|13|TRBJ1-2|.
TGTGCCAGCAGCCCCCGTTCTAACTATGGCTACACCTTC
CASSPRSNYGYTF
>.|TRBV29-1|12|TRBJ2-7|.
TGCAGCGTTGACGACAGCTCCTACGAGCAGTACTTC
CSVDDSSYEQYF
>TRBD1|TRBV5-1|17|TRBJ2-1|.
TGCGCCAGCAGCGAGATGGGACAGCCCATTTCATACAATGAGCAGTTCTTC
CASSEMGQPISYNEQFF
>TRBD1|TRBV9|16|TRBJ1-3|.
TGTGCCAGCAGCGCTGAACAGGGGGCTACCGGAAACACCATATATTTT
CASSAEQGATGNTIYF
>TRBD1|TRBV28|15|TRBJ2-5|.
TGTGCCAGCAGTCCGGGACAGGGGCCCAAGGAGACCCAGTACTTC
CASSPGQGPKETQYF
>TRBD1|TRBV5-1|17|TRBJ1-6|.
TGCGCCAGCAGCTACACAATCGCGACAGGGTCGGATTCACCCCTCCACTTT
CASSYTIATGSDSPLHF
>TRBD2|TRBV4-2|16|TRBJ2-5|.
TGTGCCAGCAGCCAAGGAGCGGGGGAGGTATTCGAGACCCAGTACTTC
CASSQGAGEVFETQYF
>.|TRBV25-1|14|TRBJ1-2|once
TGTGCCAGCAGTGAATATGCCAGCGGGGGAGGCTACACCTTC
CASSEYASGGGYTF
>TRBD1|TRBV28|18|TRBJ1-5|.
TGTGCCAGCAGGCCTCTATGGGGACAGGGGGCCGGCAATCAGCCCCAGCATTTT
CASRPLWGQGAGNQPQHF
>TRBD1|TRBV24-1|15|TRBJ1-2|few
TGTGCCACCAGTGATACCGGGACAGGGGACACTGGCTACACCTTC
CATSDTGTGDTGYTF
>TRBD2|TRBV4-2|16|TRBJ2-3|.
TGTGCCAGCAGGGAATTACTAGCGGGAGTAGGGGATACGCAGTATTTT
CASRELLAGVGDTQYF
>TRBD1|TRBV5-4|17|TRBJ2-2|.
TGTGCCAGCAGCGGGGACAGGGGACAAAGGTTCACCGGGGAGCTGTTTTTT
CASSGDRGQRFTGELFF
>.|TRBV5-4|14|TRBJ2-1|.
TGTGCCAGCAGCCCAGGGGCCGGATACAATGAGCAGTTCTTC
CASSPGAGYNEQFF
>.|TRBV5-4|16|TRBJ1-1|.
TGTGCCAGCAGCTTGGTTTCTTCGAGGAGGAACACTGAAGCTTTCTTT
CASSLVSSRRNTEAFF
>.|TRBV30|14|TRBJ1-1|.
TGTGCCTGGAAAAAAGACAGGTTGTCTCCTGAAGCTTTCTTT
CAWKKDRLSPEAFF
>TRBD1|TRBV29-1|12|TRBJ1-5|.
TGCAGCGTCGGACAGGACAATCAGCCCCAGCATTTT
CSVGQDNQPQHF
>TRBD2|TRBV7-3|16|TRBJ2-2|once
TGTGCCAGCAGCTTATCTAGCGGGGATAGCACCGGGGAGCTGTTTTTT
CASSLSSGDSTGELFF